This T cell receptor beta chain derives from a study of cytomegalovirus exposure and HLA in healthy donors. Study-wide background: Of around 400 genotyped donors, roughly 81% grouped in the Caucasian-associated ancestry cluster.

The study's findings and limits: The likely explanation for a cluster of highly shared sequence variants was sequencing artifact.

On this clone: Its antigen is still unknown.

A multiplex PCR was run with 60 Vbeta primers and 13 Jbeta primers. In the source study's methods: About 11 million of some 80 million unique TCR beta chains were shared, per a later count. Profiling relied on immunoSEQ multiplex PCR, and the TCRdb table lists in-frame clones only, not all of them. The D gene and trimming were derived from the DNA, and the V and J assignments and clone size from that table. The data hold roughly 130,000 clones, with around 66% observed a single time. The sample comprised PBMCs. The clonotype originates from a woman aged 40-49 years in good health and CMV-seropositive.

In nucleotides, the CDR3 is TGTGCCACCAGCGAAACAGGGTCCCCTCCCTACGAGCAGTACTTC. This codes for CATSETGSPPYEQYF. V usage is TRBV15 and J usage is TRBJ2-7; D might be TRBD1 (6 bases). CDR1 is LNHNV, CDR2 YYDKDF, per germline (reference sequence). The ends were cut back, 5 bases at V and 2 bases at J, with 16 bases in the middle. This CDR3 has 15 amino acids. Supplemented by reference TRBV15 and TRBJ2-7, the full variable domain reads DAMVIQNPRYQVTQFGKPVTLSCSQTLNHNVMYWYQQKSSQAPKLLFHYYDKDFNNEADTPDNFQSRRPNTSFCFLDIRSPGLGDTAMYLCATSETGSPPYEQYFGPGTRLTVT.